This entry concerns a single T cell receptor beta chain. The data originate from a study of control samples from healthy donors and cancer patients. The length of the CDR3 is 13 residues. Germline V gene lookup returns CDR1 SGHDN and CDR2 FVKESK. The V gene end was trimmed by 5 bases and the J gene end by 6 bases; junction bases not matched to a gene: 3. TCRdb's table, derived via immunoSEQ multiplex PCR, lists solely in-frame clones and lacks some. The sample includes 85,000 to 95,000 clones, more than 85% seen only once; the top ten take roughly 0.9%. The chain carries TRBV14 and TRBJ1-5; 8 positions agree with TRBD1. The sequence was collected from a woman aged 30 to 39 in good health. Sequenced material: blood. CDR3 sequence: CASSTGGGQPQHF. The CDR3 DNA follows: TGTGCCAGCAGCACAGGGGGAGGTCAGCCCCAGCATTTT.